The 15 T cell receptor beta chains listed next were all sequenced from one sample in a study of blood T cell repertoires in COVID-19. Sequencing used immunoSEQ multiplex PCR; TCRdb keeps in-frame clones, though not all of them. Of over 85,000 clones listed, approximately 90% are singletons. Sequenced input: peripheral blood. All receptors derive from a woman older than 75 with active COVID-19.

The CDR3 here is CASSLRTYRSYNEQFF. The DNA for the CDR3 is TGTGCCAGCAGCTTACGAACTTACCGCTCCTACAATGAGCAGTTCTTC. The rearrangement uses TRBV11-2 and TRBJ2-1, with D unresolved. Trimming took off 2 bases at V and 0 bases at J, with 11 bases between the two ends. The CDR3 length is 16 residues. From germline, CDR1 is SGHAT and CDR2 FQNNGV.

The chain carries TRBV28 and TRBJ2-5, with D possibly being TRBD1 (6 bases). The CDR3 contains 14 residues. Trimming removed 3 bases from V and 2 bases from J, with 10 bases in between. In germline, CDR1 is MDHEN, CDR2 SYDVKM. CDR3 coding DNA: TGTGCCAGCAGTTTTGGACAGTCGCAAGAGACCCAGTACTTC. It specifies CASSFGQSQETQYF.

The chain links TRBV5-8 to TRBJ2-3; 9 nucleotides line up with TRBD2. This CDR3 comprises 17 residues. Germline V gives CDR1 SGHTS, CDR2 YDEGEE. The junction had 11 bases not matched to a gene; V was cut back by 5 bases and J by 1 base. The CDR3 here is CASSQPVRLAGTDTQYF. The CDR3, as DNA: TGTGCCAGCAGTCAGCCCGTTCGACTAGCGGGCACAGATACGCAGTATTTT.

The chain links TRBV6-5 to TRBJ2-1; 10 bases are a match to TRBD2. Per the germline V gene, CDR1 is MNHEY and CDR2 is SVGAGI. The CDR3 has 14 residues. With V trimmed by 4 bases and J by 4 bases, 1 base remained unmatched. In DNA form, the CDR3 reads TGTGCCAGCAGTTTAGCGGGGGGATACAATGAGCAGTTCTTC. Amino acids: CASSLAGGYNEQFF.

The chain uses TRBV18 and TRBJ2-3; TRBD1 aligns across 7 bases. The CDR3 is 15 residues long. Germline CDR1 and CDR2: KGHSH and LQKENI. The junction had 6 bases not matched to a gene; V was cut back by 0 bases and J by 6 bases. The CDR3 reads CASSPPEGGSDTQYF. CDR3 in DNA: TGTGCCAGCTCACCACCGGAAGGGGGCTCGGATACGCAGTATTTT.

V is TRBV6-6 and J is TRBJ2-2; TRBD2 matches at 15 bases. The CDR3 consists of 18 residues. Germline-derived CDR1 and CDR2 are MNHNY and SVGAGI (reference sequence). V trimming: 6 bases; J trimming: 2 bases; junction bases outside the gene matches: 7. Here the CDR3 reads CASSRGTSGRINTGELFF. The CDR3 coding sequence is TGTGCCAGCAGCCGAGGGACTAGCGGGAGGATTAACACCGGGGAGCTGTTTTTT.

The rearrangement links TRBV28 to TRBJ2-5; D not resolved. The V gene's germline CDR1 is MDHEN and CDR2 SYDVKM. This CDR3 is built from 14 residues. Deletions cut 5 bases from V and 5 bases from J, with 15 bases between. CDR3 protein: CASSLFRVRETQYF. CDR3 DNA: TGTGCCAGCAGTCTATTTCGGGTTCGTGAGACCCAGTACTTC.

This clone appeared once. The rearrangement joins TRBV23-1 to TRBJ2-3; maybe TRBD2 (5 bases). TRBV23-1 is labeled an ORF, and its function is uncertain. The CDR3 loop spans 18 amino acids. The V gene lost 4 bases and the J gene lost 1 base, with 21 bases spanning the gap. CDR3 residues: CASSPGLTRKKCTDTQYF. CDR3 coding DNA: TGCGCCAGCAGTCCAGGACTTACCCGAAAGAAATGCACAGATACGCAGTATTTT.

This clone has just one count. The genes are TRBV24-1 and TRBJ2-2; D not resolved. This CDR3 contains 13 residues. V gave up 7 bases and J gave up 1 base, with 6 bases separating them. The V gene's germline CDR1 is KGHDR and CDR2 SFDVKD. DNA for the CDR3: TGTGCCACCAGGGGCTTGAACACCGGGGAGCTGTTTTTT. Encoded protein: CATRGLNTGELFF.

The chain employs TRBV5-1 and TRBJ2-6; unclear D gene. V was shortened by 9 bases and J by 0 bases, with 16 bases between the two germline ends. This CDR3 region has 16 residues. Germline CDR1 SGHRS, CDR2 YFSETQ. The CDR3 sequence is CATVVGPLSGANVLTF. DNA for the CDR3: TGCGCCACCGTGGTTGGCCCCCTCTCTGGGGCCAACGTCCTGACTTTC.

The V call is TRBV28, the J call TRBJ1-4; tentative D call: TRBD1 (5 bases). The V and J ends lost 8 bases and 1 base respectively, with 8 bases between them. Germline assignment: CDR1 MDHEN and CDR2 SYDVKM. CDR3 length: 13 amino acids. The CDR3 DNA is TGTGCCAGCTATCAGGGAACTAATGAAAAACTGTTTTTT. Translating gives CASYQGTNEKLFF.

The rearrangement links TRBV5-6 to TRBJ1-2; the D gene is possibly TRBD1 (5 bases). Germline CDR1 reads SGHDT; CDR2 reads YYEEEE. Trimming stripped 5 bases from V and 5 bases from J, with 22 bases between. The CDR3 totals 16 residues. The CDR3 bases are TGTGCCAGCAGGACAGTTTCGGGCCAAGCACGATATGGCTACACCTTC. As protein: CASRTVSGQARYGYTF.

In DNA form, the CDR3 reads TGCGCCAGCAGCTTGGCTTCTAAGGGCAGGGGGCGCAGCACTGAAGCTTTCTTT. Amino acid sequence: CASSLASKGRGRSTEAFF. The chain carries TRBV5-1 and TRBJ1-1; 8 nucleotides match TRBD1. CDR3 length equals 18 residues. Germline CDR1 and CDR2: SGHRS and YFSETQ. J lost 4 bases, V lost 0 bases, and 14 bases had no gene match.

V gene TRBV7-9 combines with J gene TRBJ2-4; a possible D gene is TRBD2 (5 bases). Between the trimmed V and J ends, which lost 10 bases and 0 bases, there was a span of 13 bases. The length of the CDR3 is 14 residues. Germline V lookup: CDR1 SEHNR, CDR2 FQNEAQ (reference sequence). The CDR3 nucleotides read TGTGCCATCGGAACTAGGAGAGCCAAAAACATTCAGTACTTC. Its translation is CAIGTRRAKNIQYF. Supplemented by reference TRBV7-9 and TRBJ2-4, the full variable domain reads DTGVSQNPRHKITKRGQNVTFRCDPISEHNRLYWYRQTLGQGPEFLTYFQNEAQLEKSRLLSDRFSAERPKGSFSTLEIQRTEQGDSAMYLCAIGTRRAKNIQYFGAGTRLSVL.

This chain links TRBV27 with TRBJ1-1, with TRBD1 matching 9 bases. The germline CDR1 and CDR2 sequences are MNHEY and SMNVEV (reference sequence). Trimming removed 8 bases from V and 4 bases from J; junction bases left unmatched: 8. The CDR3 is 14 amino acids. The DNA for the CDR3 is TGTGCCAGCTGGGGACAGGGCGGGTCCACTGAAGCTTTCTTT. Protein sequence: CASWGQGGSTEAFF.